This T cell receptor beta chain was identified in a study of blood T cell repertoires in COVID-19. Background on the study: Whether acute or convalescent, the COVID-19 samples came from the United States, Italy and Spain.

There are 12 residues in the CDR3. V gave up 5 bases and J gave up 6 bases, with 9 bases separating them. The germline CDR1 and CDR2 sequences are LGHDT and YNNKEL (reference sequence). Some clones are missing from TCRdb's copy, which holds only in-frame ones; the method was immunoSEQ multiplex PCR. The sample holds roughly 320,000 clones, 65% to 90% seen once. The receptor was isolated from a human donor in a cohort sampled during active COVID-19. The sequenced material came from peripheral blood. The chain carries TRBV3-1 (or the pseudogene TRBV3-2) and TRBJ2-3, with D possibly matching TRBD2 (6 bases). The CDR3: CASSLLADTQYF. The DNA of the CDR3 is TGTGCCAGCAGCTTACTAGCCGATACGCAGTATTTT.